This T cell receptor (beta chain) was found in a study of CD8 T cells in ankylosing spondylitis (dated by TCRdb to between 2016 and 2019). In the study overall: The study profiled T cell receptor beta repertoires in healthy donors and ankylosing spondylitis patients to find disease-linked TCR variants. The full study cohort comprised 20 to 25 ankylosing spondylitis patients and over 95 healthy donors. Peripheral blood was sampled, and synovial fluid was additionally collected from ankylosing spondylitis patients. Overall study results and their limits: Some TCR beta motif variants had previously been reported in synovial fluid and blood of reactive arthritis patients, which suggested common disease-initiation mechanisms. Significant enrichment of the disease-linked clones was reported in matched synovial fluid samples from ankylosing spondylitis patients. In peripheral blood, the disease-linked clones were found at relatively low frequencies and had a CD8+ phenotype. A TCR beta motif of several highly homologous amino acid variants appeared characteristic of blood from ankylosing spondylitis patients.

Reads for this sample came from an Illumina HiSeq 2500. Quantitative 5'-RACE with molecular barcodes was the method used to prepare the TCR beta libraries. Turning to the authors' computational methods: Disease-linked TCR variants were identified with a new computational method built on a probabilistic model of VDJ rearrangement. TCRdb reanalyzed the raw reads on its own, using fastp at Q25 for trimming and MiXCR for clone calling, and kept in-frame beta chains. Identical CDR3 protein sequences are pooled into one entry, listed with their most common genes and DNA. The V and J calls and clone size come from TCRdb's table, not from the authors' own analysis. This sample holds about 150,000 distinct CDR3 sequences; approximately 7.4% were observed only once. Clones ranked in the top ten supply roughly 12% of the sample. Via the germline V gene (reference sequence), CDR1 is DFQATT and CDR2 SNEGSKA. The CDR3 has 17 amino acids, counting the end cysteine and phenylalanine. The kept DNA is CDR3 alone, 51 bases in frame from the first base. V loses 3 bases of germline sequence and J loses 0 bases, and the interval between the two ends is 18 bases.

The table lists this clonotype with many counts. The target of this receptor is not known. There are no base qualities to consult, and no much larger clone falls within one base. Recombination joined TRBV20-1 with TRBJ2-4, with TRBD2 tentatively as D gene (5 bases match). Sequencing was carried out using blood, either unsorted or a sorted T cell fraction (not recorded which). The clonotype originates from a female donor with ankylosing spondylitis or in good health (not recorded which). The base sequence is TGCAGTGCTAGTGCGCCGCGGGCCTCCGTAGCCAAAAACATTCAGTACTTC. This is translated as CSASAPRASVAKNIQYF.